This T cell receptor (beta chain) was identified in a study of metastatic and nonmetastatic thyroid tumors (dated by TCRdb to 2020 to 2021). About the investigation overall: For patients with malignant and with benign thyroid disease, the researchers compared repertoires between peripheral blood samples and tumor or nodule tissue samples. The research as a whole found: In both blood and tumor samples, malignant tumors were reported to have significantly higher TCR beta diversity than benign nodules.

This clone was counted many times. The target of this receptor is not known. No base quality values were provided; no much bigger clone lies one nucleotide off. V is cut back by 5 bases and J by 7 bases, with 14 bases in the junction unmatched. Including the terminal cysteine and phenylalanine, the CDR3 comprises 15 residues. Of the read, only the CDR3 DNA is kept; its 45 bases are in frame from base 1. The germline V gene (reference sequence) yields SGHNT for CDR1 and YYREEE for CDR2. None of the patients had been given any treatment before thyroid surgery. The study retrospectively analysed patient clinical samples collected from about 2012 to 2019 using T-cell receptor beta sequencing. Receptor libraries were prepared by PCR. This sample was sequenced with an Illumina HiSeq 4000. The TCR beta-chain CDR3 region of each patient was profiled by high-throughput sequencing. In the authors' own workflow: CDR3 differences across clinicopathological groups were used to build a classifier for discriminating distant-metastatic papillary thyroid cancer patients. The Shannon index was used to measure repertoire diversity, and the Morisita-Horn index was used to measure how similar tumor and blood repertoires were. TCRdb took the public reads, trimmed them with fastp at Q25, ran MiXCR for clone calling and kept in-frame beta chains. The V and J calls were not made by the authors but by TCRdb's processing. For this sample there are tens of thousands of clones; around a fifth appear just once. The ten largest clones take up 39% of the sample.

Material: blood. The clonotype was recovered from a female donor with papillary thyroid cancer or a benign thyroid nodule (not recorded which). Some clones in this sample may be carry-over from other donors' samples. The V and J segments used are TRBV5-4 and TRBJ2-7, and TRBD2 aligns with 8 junction nucleotides. The CDR3 reads CASSNSGTSYVEQYF. The DNA sequence is as follows: TGTGCCAGCAGTAATAGCGGGACTTCTTACGTGGAGCAGTACTTC.